This TCR beta chain was documented in a study of T cell responses to AZD1222 COVID-19 vaccine. Whole-study context: Some second doses came at about 4 weeks and others at about 12 weeks; these were pooled. Points from the study as a whole: None of the repertoires were sampled until the peak T cell response had passed.

Between the trimmed V and J ends, which lost 1 base and 11 bases, there was a span of 14 bases. Germline CDR1 reads SGHNT; CDR2 reads YENEEA. CDR3 size: 13 residues. For this clone: What it recognizes is unknown.

The protocol was immunoSEQ multiplex PCR, while the TCRdb copy is restricted to in-frame clones and leaves out a portion. The sample lists 95,000 to 150,000 clones, approximately 89% occurring once. The chain is built from TRBV11-3 and TRBJ1-2; TRBD1 might be the D (5 bases). This specimen consisted of peripheral blood, obtained on day 0 of AZD1222 vaccination. The sequence came from an adult in good health. In DNA, the CDR3 is TGTGCCAGCAGCTTAGTGGCAGGGAGCGGTTACACCTTC. The encoded protein is CASSLVAGSGYTF.